This T cell receptor beta chain was sequenced in a study of CD8+CD57+ T cells in acquired aplastic anemia. Study results and caveats: Between patients and controls, CD8+ Simpson's diversity did not vary significantly.

Concerning this clonotype: Its specificity is not known.

The CDR3 is 13 amino acids. CDR1 and CDR2 from the germline V gene are SNHLY and FYNNEI. Trimming shortened V by 9 bases and J by 8 bases, and 16 bases separated the two germline ends. The TCR beta profiling, which covered VDJ combination and CDR3 sequence, was carried out using genomic DNA as the template. One entry per CDR3 protein results from TCRdb running MiXCR on the reads. The sample includes under 350,000 distinct CDR3 sequences, 45% to 65% of them seen just once. Sequencing involved patients with CD8+CD57+ cell expansion previously shown by flow cytometry. The study sampled blood from patients who had received no therapy.

The chain links TRBV2 to TRBJ2-2; no definite D call. The receptor was derived from a human donor with aplastic anemia. The sample taken for sequencing was sorted CD4+, CD8+, or CD8+CD57+ T cells (not recorded which) from PBMCs. The CDR3 nucleotides are TGTGCCAGTCTCGACCTACCCGGAGGGGAGCTGTTTTTT. The encoded protein is CASLDLPGGELFF.